This record looks at one T cell receptor beta chain sequence and its context. Antigen unknown. Produced via immunoSEQ multiplex PCR; TCRdb's table is partial and in-frame only. The sample contains 2 million or so clones, about 95% of which appear only once. CDR1 is SGHRS and CDR2 is YFSETQ in the germline V gene. The V gene end was trimmed by 4 bases and the J gene end by 2 bases; junction bases not matched to a gene: 7. The CDR3 has 15 residues. The entry originates in a study of shared clonotypes between healthy human individuals. Study-wide points: Among donors, sharing of clonotypes was expected to be affected by sequencing depth.

Terminally differentiated effector memory CD45RA+ cells were excluded by CCR7 positive selection of CD45RO-negative cells. The sample comprised naive CD8+ T cells sorted from blood. J is TRBJ2-5 and V is TRBV5-1, with 8 bases that match TRBD2. This clonotype was sampled from a man between 18 and 29 years old in good health. The CDR3, as DNA: TGCGCCAGCAGCCGCACTAGCGGAGAACAAGAGACCCAGTACTTC. This translates into CASSRTSGEQETQYF.